This TCR beta chain comes out of a study of cytomegalovirus exposure and HLA in healthy donors. Study results and limitations: Presence/absence analyses assumed roughly uniform sequencing depth across donors, which may not hold.

A remark on this clone: Antigen unknown.

PCR involved 60 Vbeta and 13 Jbeta primers. TCRdb keeps only in-frame clones here, not all; method: immunoSEQ multiplex PCR. This sample has about 57,000 clones; about 77% occur once, and the top ten carry 6.8%. Germline V gene sequence: CDR1 SGHTA, CDR2 FQGNSA. The CDR3 is 13 amino acids. V lost 5 bases to trimming and J lost 11 bases, with 16 bases between them. Sequencing was done on a sample of PBMCs. The chain is built from TRBV7-2 and TRBJ1-5; no reliable D call. This clonotype originated in a man aged 25-45 years in good health and CMV-seropositive. CDR3 sequence reads: CASSREPGLSQHF. CDR3 sequence (DNA): TGTGCCAGCAGCCGCGAACCGGGTTTGTCCCAGCATTTT.